Below are 24 T cell receptor beta chains sequenced from a single sample in a study of T cells in Graves' hyperthyroidism and ophthalmopathy (dated by TCRdb to the late 2010s). Library preparation employed multiplex PCR. TCRdb shows the sequencer as Illumina HiSeq 2000. The TCR beta CDR3 regions were amplified from the RNA transcripts. The first round of RT-PCR for the TCR CDR3 was performed with the HTBI primer set and the Qiagen OneStep RT-PCR kit. The raw public reads went through TCRdb reprocessing: fastp at Q25, MiXCR clone calling, in-frame beta chains kept. Every distinct CDR3 protein forms one entry, paired with its most common genes and DNA. The sample table contains about 500,000 distinct CDR3 sequences; only one count was recorded for around 15% of them. Less than 20% of the sample rests with the top ten. Sequenced sample: blood. Receptor source: a woman aged 18-30 years with Graves' hyperthyroidism.

This clonotype was observed at least ten times. The chain couples TRBV18 to TRBJ2-7; tentatively, D is TRBD2 (6 bases). The CDR3 is 12 amino acids. Germline CDR1 is KGHSH and CDR2 is LQKENI. V dropped 6 bases and J dropped 4 bases, with 10 bases sitting between them. The CDR3 nucleotides are TGTGCCAGCTCGACAAGCGGGTACGAGCAGTACGTC. This encodes CASSTSGYEQYV.

This clonotype was found a few times. The J gene is TRBJ1-3, the V gene TRBV19, with D unclear. V was cut by 1 base and J by 3 bases, with 10 bases left in between. Germline CDR1 and CDR2: LNHDA and SQIVND (reference sequence). There are 15 residues in the CDR3. The CDR3 nucleotides are TGTGCCAGTAGTATAGTCACGACGCATGGAAACACCATATATTTT. As protein: CASSIVTTHGNTIYF.

This clonotype showed up many times. The chain joins TRBV9 to TRBJ2-2, with D uncertain. V was clipped by 0 bases and J by 5 bases, with 5 bases between them. Per the germline V gene, CDR1 is SGDLS and CDR2 is YYNGEE. The CDR3 spans 13 residues. The CDR3 spells CASSVAATGELFF. The CDR3 DNA sequence: TGTGCCAGCAGCGTAGCTGCGACCGGGGAGCTGTTTTTT.

This clonotype was recorded a few times. The genes are TRBV11-2 and TRBJ1-5, with D maybe TRBD1 (5 bases). Trimming stripped 5 bases from V and 7 bases from J, with 15 bases between. This CDR3 has 14 residues. Germline V gene data show CDR1 as SGHAT and CDR2 as FQNNGV. CDR3 sequence: CASSPPGLGQPQHF. CDR3 DNA sequence: TGTGCCAGCAGCCCGCCAGGGCTGGGGCAGCCCCAGCATTTT.

This clonotype occurred many times. This sequence joins TRBV11-1 and TRBJ2-7, with D tentatively TRBD1 (6 bases). This CDR3 has 14 residues. V lost 3 bases and J lost 4, with 13 bases in between. Germline-derived CDR1 and CDR2 are SGHAT and FQDESV (reference sequence). CDR3 sequence reads: CASSFRGTVYEQYF. Written as DNA, the CDR3 is TGTGCCAGCAGCTTCAGGGGCACGGTATACGAGCAGTACTTC.

This clonotype was counted ten times or more. The rearrangement joins TRBV20-1 to TRBJ2-7, with D perhaps TRBD1 (5 bases). CDR3 length: 14 amino acids. CDR1 is DFQATT, CDR2 SNEGSKA, per germline (reference sequence). Trimming removed 6 bases from V and 2 bases from J, with 17 bases in between. CDR3 coding DNA: TGCAGTGCCTCATCGACAGCGTCAACCTACGAGCAGTACTTC. Protein product: CSASSTASTYEQYF.

In DNA, the CDR3 is TGTGCCAGTACGACTAGCGGGAGAACAGATACGCAGTATTTT. Its protein is CASTTSGRTDTQYF. This sequence joins TRBV7-2 and TRBJ2-3; TRBD2 agrees at 12 bases. The CDR3 runs 14 residues. The junction had 4 bases not matched to a gene; V was cut back by 9 bases and J by 3 bases. Germline lookup yields CDR1 SGHTA and CDR2 FQGNSA.

V gene TRBV5-6 combines with J gene TRBJ1-2; possibly TRBD1 for D (5 bases). V was clipped by 1 base and J by 3 bases, with 10 bases between them. Germline CDR1 is SGHDT and CDR2 is YYEEEE. The CDR3 loop spans 14 amino acids. CDR3 amino acids: CASSLPGTDYGYTF. The CDR3 DNA follows: TGTGCCAGCAGCTTGCCAGGGACCGACTATGGCTACACCTTC. Full variable domain (remainder filled in from reference TRBV5-6 and TRBJ1-2): DAGVTQSPTHLIKTRGQQVTLRCSPKSGHDTVSWYQQALGQGPQFIFQYYEEEERQRGNFPDRFSGHQFPNYSSELNVNALLLGDSALYLCASSLPGTDYGYTFGSGTRLTVV.

This clonotype was seen at least ten times. V usage is TRBV27 and J usage is TRBJ1-5; tentative D call: TRBD1 (6 bases). The germline V and J ends were trimmed by 6 bases and 1 base, with 16 bases remaining between them. The CDR3 totals 16 residues. The germline V gene has CDR1 MNHEY and CDR2 SMNVEV (reference sequence). DNA for the CDR3: TGTGCCAGCAGCCCGTTACCGGACAGCAGCAATCAGCCCCAGCATTTT. Protein product: CASSPLPDSSNQPQHF.

The chain is built from TRBV25-1 and TRBJ2-2; TRBD2 aligns across 12 bases. The trim removed 3 bases at V and 5 bases at J, leaving 4 bases unmatched. Germline CDR1 reads MGHDK; CDR2 reads SYGVNS. The CDR3 is 16 residues long. The CDR3 sequence: CASSDTSGRITGELFF. In DNA form, the CDR3 reads TGTGCCAGCAGTGATACTAGCGGGAGGATAACCGGGGAGCTGTTTTTT. Supplemented by reference TRBV25-1 and TRBJ2-2, the full variable domain reads EADIYQTPRYLVIGTGKKITLECSQTMGHDKMYWYQQDPGMELHLIHYSYGVNSTEKGDLSSESTVSRIRTEHFPLTLESARPSHTSQYLCASSDTSGRITGELFFGEGSRLTVL.

This clonotype has a count of ten or more. The chain joins TRBV24-1 to TRBJ2-7; 9 bases agree with TRBD1. Germline CDR1 is KGHDR and CDR2 is SFDVKD. The CDR3 is 13 amino acids. The ends lost 8 bases at V and 3 bases at J; junction bases unmatched: 4. In DNA form, the CDR3 reads TGTGCCACCAATCCGGGACAGGGCTACGAGCAGTACTTC. It yields the protein CATNPGQGYEQYF.

V and J are TRBV20-1 and TRBJ2-7; TRBD2 is a possible D gene (5 bases). The germline V gene has CDR1 DFQATT and CDR2 SNEGSKA (reference sequence). V was clipped by 3 bases and J by 2 bases, with 8 bases between them. The CDR3 has 12 residues. The CDR3: CSASPSTYEQYF. DNA for the CDR3: TGCAGTGCTAGCCCTAGCACCTACGAGCAGTACTTC.

This clonotype was seen a few times. V gene TRBV6-2 or TRBV6-3 combines with J gene TRBJ2-3; 12 bases are shared with TRBD2. The CDR3 has 17 amino acids. Per germline, CDR1 MNHEY and CDR2 SVGEGT. J gave up 3 bases and V 6 bases, and 10 bases lay outside the gene matches. CDR3 DNA sequence: TGTGCCAGCAGCTCTAGACTAGCGGGAGTGGGAACAGATACGCAGTATTTT. Translated: CASSSRLAGVGTDTQYF.

Regarding this clonotype: This clone may be a read error of a much larger clone one base away. The genes are TRBV6-1 and TRBJ1-1; D is perhaps TRBD1 (6 bases). This CDR3 has 12 amino acids. Germline V gene lookup returns CDR1 MNHNS and CDR2 SASEGT. In nucleotides, the CDR3 is TGTGCCCGCAGTGAACCGGGGGCAGCAGCTTTCTTT. Translation: CARSEPGAAAFF.

This clonotype was counted at least ten times. The chain carries TRBV27 and TRBJ1-6, with TRBD1 as a possible D gene (5 bases). The V gene lost 2 bases and the J gene lost 9 bases, with 8 bases spanning the gap. This CDR3 spans 13 amino acids. CDR1 and CDR2 from the germline V gene are MNHEY and SMNVEV (reference sequence). CDR3 nucleotides: TGTGCCAGCAGTTTAGGCGGGACTTCACCCCTCCACTTT. Translation gives CASSLGGTSPLHF.

This chain connects TRBV5-6 to TRBJ2-7, with TRBD1 matching 10 bases. J gave up 5 bases and V 4 bases, and 9 bases lay outside the gene matches. CDR1 SGHDT and CDR2 YYEEEE come from the germline V gene. The CDR3 runs 15 residues. CDR3 sequence: CASSKGAGTGDEQYF. CDR3 sequence (DNA): TGTGCCAGCAGCAAGGGTGCCGGGACAGGGGACGAGCAGTACTTC.

This clonotype has a count of ten or more. The V gene is TRBV2, the J gene TRBJ2-1; 8 bases map to TRBD2. CDR1 and CDR2 (germline): SNHLY, FYNNEI. V was clipped by 4 bases and J by 10 bases; unmatched bases: 9. The CDR3 totals 14 residues. Here the CDR3 DNA reads TGTGCCAGCAGTGTTGCGGGGGGATTTGGGGAGCAGTTCTTC. Its protein is CASSVAGGFGEQFF.

The CDR3 loop reads CASSLRAGETAEQYF. The CDR3 bases are TGTGCCAGCAGTTTACGGGCGGGAGAGACGGCCGAGCAGTACTTC. The V call is TRBV12-3 or TRBV12-4, the J call TRBJ2-7, with 7 bases fitting TRBD2. The CDR3 spans 15 residues. V was clipped by 2 bases and J by 6 bases; unmatched bases: 10.

This clonotype has only a few counts. This chain connects TRBV20-1 to TRBJ2-2, with TRBD2 matching 10 bases. CDR3 length: 18 residues. Germline V gives CDR1 DFQATT, CDR2 SNEGSKA (reference sequence). Trimming at V came to 0 bases and at J to 6 bases, leaving 13 bases not matched to a gene. In DNA form, the CDR3 reads TGCAGTGCTAGAGACCCCGGGGGGGGTAGCGGGAGGTCCGGGGAGCTGTTTTTT. Translation: CSARDPGGGSGRSGELFF.

The rearrangement uses TRBV11-2 and TRBJ2-7; 8 bases align to TRBD1. The V segment lost 4 bases and the J segment 6 bases; nucleotides outside the gene matches: 5. Germline CDR1 is SGHAT and CDR2 is FQNNGV. This CDR3 has 13 residues. CDR3 residues: CASSSTGVGEQYF. CDR3 sequence (DNA): TGTGCCAGCAGCTCGACAGGGGTGGGCGAGCAGTACTTC.

This clonotype has at least ten counts. This sequence joins TRBV27 and TRBJ2-5, with TRBD2 identical over 9 bases. This CDR3 has 17 residues. Germline V gene lookup returns CDR1 MNHEY and CDR2 SMNVEV (reference sequence). After removal of 5 bases from V and 2 bases from J, the junction contained 12 bases not matched to a gene. In nucleotides, the CDR3 is TGTGCCAGCAGTAGACTAGCGGCCCTCGTTCGGCAAGAGACCCAGTACTTC. Translating gives CASSRLAALVRQETQYF.

This clonotype occurred many times. The V call is TRBV4-1, the J call TRBJ1-1; maybe TRBD1 (6 bases). Trimming cost V 4 bases and J 7 bases, with 10 bases left between them. The germline CDR1 and CDR2 sequences are MGHRA and YSYEKL. The CDR3 runs to 12 residues. CDR3 bases: TGCGCCAGCAGCCTCGCGGACAGTGAAGCTTTCTTT. Amino acid sequence: CASSLADSEAFF.

This clonotype was counted at least ten times. The V gene is TRBV7-3, the J gene TRBJ1-1; TRBD1 aligns across 7 bases. J lost 4 bases, V lost 5 bases, and 13 bases had no gene match. The germline V gene has CDR1 SGHTA and CDR2 FQGTGA. This CDR3 contains 16 residues. Here the CDR3 reads CASSASPTGVSTEAFF. As DNA, the CDR3 is TGTGCCAGCAGCGCCTCCCCCACAGGGGTCAGCACTGAAGCTTTCTTT.

This clonotype was detected ten times or more. The genes are TRBV12-3 or TRBV12-4 and TRBJ2-7; 10 bases align to TRBD1. Trimming cost V 6 bases and J 4 bases; bases outside gene matches: 6. This CDR3 contains 14 residues. DNA for the CDR3: TGTGCCAGCAGCGAAACGGGACAGGGGTACGAGCAGTACGTC. It encodes CASSETGQGYEQYV.